These 25 T cell receptor beta chains came from one sample sequenced in a study of blood T cell repertoires in COVID-19. Some clones are missing from TCRdb's copy, which holds only in-frame ones; the method was immunoSEQ multiplex PCR. The sample includes roughly 80,000 clones, about four fifths of them seen just once. Input material: peripheral blood. The receptors here all came from a woman aged 55-70 years with acute or convalescent COVID-19.

This clone was counted a few times. At one end, the junction sequence differs from germline, possibly due to a read error. V is TRBV19 and J is TRBJ1-1; D is perhaps TRBD1 (5 bases). Germline loops: CDR1 LNHDA, CDR2 SQIVND (reference sequence). This CDR3 region has 15 residues. The CDR3 region has the DNA TGTGCCAGTAGTATAGGTAGGGGCTGGAACGCTGAAGCTTTCTTT. This translates into CASSIGRGWNAEAFF. Looking up the rest from reference TRBV19 and TRBJ1-1 gives the full variable domain: DGGITQSPKYLFRKEGQNVTLSCEQNLNHDAMYWYRQDPGQGLRLIYYSQIVNDFQKGDIAEGYSVSREKKESFPLTVTSAQKNPTAFYLCASSIGRGWNAEAFFGQGTRLTVV.

The V gene is TRBV24-1, the J gene TRBJ1-5; 9 bases are shared with TRBD1. Germline V gene data show CDR1 as KGHDR and CDR2 as SFDVKD. CDR3 length: 15 amino acids. V trimming: 4 bases; J trimming: 2 bases; junction bases outside the gene matches: 2. DNA for the CDR3: TGTGCCACCAGTGACGGGACAGGGCGCAATCAGCCCCAGCATTTT. It translates to CATSDGTGRNQPQHF.

The chain employs TRBV19 and TRBJ2-2; D is ambiguous. V lost 2 bases and J lost 0, with 4 bases in between. CDR1 is LNHDA and CDR2 is SQIVND in the germline V gene (reference sequence). This CDR3 is 14 amino acids long. The CDR3 loop reads CASSIIANTGELFF. CDR3 coding DNA: TGTGCCAGTAGTATAATAGCGAACACCGGGGAGCTGTTTTTT.

The chain combines TRBV9 with TRBJ2-7, with TRBD1 as a possible D gene (6 bases). V was trimmed by 0 bases and J by 7 bases, leaving 14 bases between them. Germline V lookup: CDR1 SGDLS, CDR2 YYNGEE. The CDR3 has 14 amino acids. This CDR3 reads CASSVGQVDGEQYF. CDR3 DNA: TGTGCCAGCAGCGTAGGACAGGTGGATGGGGAGCAGTACTTC.

This chain uses TRBV19 with TRBJ1-5; maybe TRBD1 (5 bases). Trimming removed 0 bases from V and 6 bases from J, with 6 bases in between. The V gene's germline CDR1 is LNHDA and CDR2 SQIVND (reference sequence). This CDR3 region has 13 residues. CDR3 protein: CASSIEGVQPQHF. The DNA of the CDR3 is TGTGCCAGTAGTATAGAAGGGGTTCAGCCCCAGCATTTT. The full variable domain, completed using reference TRBV19 and TRBJ1-5, is DGGITQSPKYLFRKEGQNVTLSCEQNLNHDAMYWYRQDPGQGLRLIYYSQIVNDFQKGDIAEGYSVSREKKESFPLTVTSAQKNPTAFYLCASSIEGVQPQHFGDGTRLSIL.

The chain employs TRBV4-1 and TRBJ2-1; 10 nucleotides agree with TRBD2. CDR3 size: 16 residues. Germline V gives CDR1 MGHRA, CDR2 YSYEKL. Trimming cost V 3 bases and J 2 bases; bases outside gene matches: 4. The DNA of the CDR3 is TGCGCCAGCAGCCAGGGGCTAGCGGGGGCCTACAATGAGCAGTTCTTC. It encodes CASSQGLAGAYNEQFF.

Concerning this clone itself: An end of the junction does not agree with germline; a read error may underlie this. The chain has TRBV6-2 or TRBV6-3 and TRBJ1-5; 9 bases are a match to TRBD1. CDR1 is MNHEY, CDR2 SVGEGT, per germline. There are 17 residues in the CDR3. CDR3 residues: CASSYSRDRVINRPQHF. The CDR3 nucleotides read TGTGCCAGCAGTTACTCGAGGGACAGGGTTATCAATCGGCCCCAGCATTTT.

J is TRBJ2-5 and V is TRBV10-2; 9 nucleotides match TRBD1. Trimming at V came to 8 bases and at J to 5 bases, leaving 6 bases not matched to a gene. Germline-derived CDR1 and CDR2 are WSHSY and SAAADI. There are 13 residues in the CDR3. The CDR3 nucleotides are TGCGCCAGCCGACAGGGGGTGAGGGAGACCCAGTACTTC. Its translation: CASRQGVRETQYF.

The chain uses TRBV11-2 and TRBJ2-5; 8 nucleotides line up with TRBD2. Germline-derived CDR1 and CDR2 are SGHAT and FQNNGV. This CDR3 has 15 amino acids. Trimming took 4 bases from V and 4 from J; bases not matched to a gene: 8. The CDR3 region is CASSSGRGAGETQYF. In nucleotides, the CDR3 is TGTGCCAGCAGCTCCGGGCGGGGGGCAGGAGAGACCCAGTACTTC.

The V call is TRBV28, the J call TRBJ1-4; 7 positions match TRBD1. Germline V gene lookup returns CDR1 MDHEN and CDR2 SYDVKM. The CDR3 is made up of 16 amino acids. V gave up 5 bases and J gave up 2 bases; unmatched junction bases: 8. The DNA of the CDR3 is TGTGCCAGCAGTGACCCGACAGGGCGCACTAATGAAAAACTGTTTTTT. It codes for CASSDPTGRTNEKLFF.

This chain's CDR3 is CASSLWGAGELFF. DNA for the CDR3: TGTGCCAGCAGTTTATGGGGGGCCGGGGAGCTGTTTTTT. This chain connects TRBV12-3 or TRBV12-4 to TRBJ2-2; tentatively, D is TRBD2 (6 bases). There are 13 residues in the CDR3. V was clipped by 2 bases and J by 6 bases, with 7 bases between them.

The chain recombines TRBV7-3 with TRBJ2-2; the match to TRBD2 covers 8 bases. The CDR3 loop spans 16 amino acids. CDR1 and CDR2 (germline): SGHTA, FQGTGA. The V segment lost 4 bases and the J segment 5 bases; nucleotides outside the gene matches: 9. The CDR3 nucleotides read TGTGCCAGCAGCTACAGAGCGGGGGTCGGTACCGGGGAGCTGTTTTTT. This encodes CASSYRAGVGTGELFF.

This clone was seen more than once but under ten times. This chain uses TRBV28 with TRBJ1-4; TRBD1 matches 7 bases. J was trimmed by 0 bases and V by 5 bases; bases with no gene match: 6. The CDR3 length is 16 residues. CDR1 MDHEN and CDR2 SYDVKM come from the germline V gene. This CDR3 is CASSRRGAPTNEKLFF. The CDR3 coding sequence is TGTGCCAGCAGTCGCAGGGGGGCGCCAACTAATGAAAAACTGTTTTTT.

This clone was counted a single time. The gene calls are TRBV19 and TRBJ1-1, with unresolved D. V was pared by 5 bases and J by 11 bases, with 12 bases between. Germline V gene sequence: CDR1 LNHDA, CDR2 SQIVND (reference sequence). The length of the CDR3 is 11 residues. CDR3 nucleotide sequence: TGTGCCAGTAGTCGAACTTCGGTCGCTTTCTTT. This gives the protein CASSRTSVAFF. The variable domain in full, completed from reference TRBV19 and TRBJ1-1, reads DGGITQSPKYLFRKEGQNVTLSCEQNLNHDAMYWYRQDPGQGLRLIYYSQIVNDFQKGDIAEGYSVSREKKESFPLTVTSAQKNPTAFYLCASSRTSVAFFGQGTRLTVV.

The CDR3 bases are TGTGCCAGCAGTCCACCCACCGGGACAGGACTTAATGAAAAACTGTTTTTT. Its translation is CASSPPTGTGLNEKLFF. This chain connects TRBV6-6 to TRBJ1-4; 8 nucleotides match TRBD1. CDR1 MNHNY and CDR2 SVGAGI come from the germline V gene (reference sequence). This CDR3 has 17 amino acids. V shed 5 bases and J 4 bases; nucleotides not matched to a gene: 12.

The rearrangement joins TRBV10-3 to TRBJ1-5; 8 positions match TRBD1. CDR3 length equals 15 residues. The trim removed 5 bases at V and 6 bases at J, leaving 9 bases unmatched. Germline CDR1 and CDR2: ENHRY and SYGVKD. For the CDR3, the DNA is TGTGCCATCAGTAAAGATCAGGGGGCTAGTCAGCCCCAGCATTTT. Its translation: CAISKDQGASQPQHF.

This clone was picked up one time. The V gene is TRBV4-1, the J gene TRBJ2-7; TRBD1 aligns across 8 bases. CDR3 length equals 16 residues. Per the germline V gene, CDR1 is MGHRA and CDR2 is YSYEKL. V was clipped by 2 bases and J by 1 base; unmatched bases: 7. The CDR3 region is CASSQRTGQESYEQYV. The CDR3 region has the DNA TGCGCCAGCAGCCAACGAACGGGACAGGAGTCCTACGAGCAGTACGTC.

There are a few counts of this clone. V gene TRBV7-2 combines with J gene TRBJ1-3, with 8 bases lining up with TRBD1. The V segment lost 5 bases and the J segment 0 bases; nucleotides outside the gene matches: 6. Germline V gives CDR1 SGHTA, CDR2 FQGNSA. The CDR3 totals 16 residues. Here the CDR3 DNA reads TGTGCCAGCAGCCCCCGGACAGGGAGCTCTGGAAACACCATATATTTT. Translating it yields CASSPRTGSSGNTIYF.

The chain joins TRBV30 to TRBJ2-7; D perhaps matches TRBD1 (6 bases). CDR3 length: 13 amino acids. Germline V lookup: CDR1 GTSNPN, CDR2 SVGIG (reference sequence). V lost 6 bases, J lost 3 bases, and 15 bases lay in between. DNA of the CDR3: TGTGCCTGCGACGGGGACAAGGGCTACGAGCAGTACGTC. Translating it yields CACDGDKGYEQYV.

The genes are TRBV5-6 and TRBJ1-2, with 7 bases that match TRBD1. V lost 3 bases, J lost 1 base, and 6 bases stayed unmatched. In germline, CDR1 is SGHDT, CDR2 YYEEEE. The CDR3 contains 15 residues. The CDR3 sequence: CASSYRTGLNYGYTF. The CDR3 DNA reads TGTGCCAGCAGCTATAGGACAGGTCTTAACTATGGCTACACCTTC.

The genes are TRBV3-1 (or the pseudogene TRBV3-2) and TRBJ2-5; D is unresolved. The CDR3 runs 12 residues. Germline V gene lookup returns CDR1 LGHDT and CDR2 YNNKEL (reference sequence). V was clipped by 0 bases and J by 13 bases, with 12 bases between them. CDR3 coding DNA: TGTGCCAGCAGCCAAGAATATGACCAGCGGTACTTC. Amino acid sequence: CASSQEYDQRYF.

The chain links TRBV4-3 to TRBJ1-2, with TRBD1 as a possible D gene (6 bases). CDR3 size: 18 residues. V lost 0 bases and J lost 2, with 19 bases in between. Germline-derived CDR1 and CDR2 are LGHNA and YSLEER. CDR3 sequence: CASSQDLPTGSSNYGYTF. DNA for the CDR3: TGCGCCAGCAGCCAAGATCTGCCCACAGGGAGCTCAAACTATGGCTACACCTTC.

This clone was seen more than once but under ten times. The V and J genes are TRBV4-3 and TRBJ1-1, with TRBD1 as a possible D gene (6 bases). V gave up 4 bases and J gave up 3 bases, with 15 bases separating them. Germline-derived CDR1 and CDR2 are LGHNA and YSLEER. This CDR3 is built from 15 residues. CDR3 sequence: CASSPTDSWDTEAFF. The CDR3 nucleotides read TGCGCCAGCAGCCCAACGGACAGTTGGGACACTGAAGCTTTCTTT.

The CDR3 DNA is TGCAGCGTGGGGGGGACCACAATGAACACTGAAGCTTTCTTT. Translating gives CSVGGTTMNTEAFF. The chain joins TRBV29-1 to TRBJ1-1; possibly TRBD1 for D (5 bases). V lost 6 bases, J lost 0 bases, and 14 bases lay in between. Germline loops: CDR1 SQVTM, CDR2 ANQGSEA. The CDR3 totals 14 residues.

V is TRBV5-8 and J is TRBJ1-2; the match to TRBD1 covers 7 bases. From germline, CDR1 is SGHTS and CDR2 YDEGEE. J gave up 6 bases and V 2 bases, and 4 bases lay outside the gene matches. The CDR3 contains 13 residues. CDR3: CASSFRGSDGYTF. The CDR3 nucleotides read TGTGCCAGCAGCTTCAGGGGGTCGGATGGCTACACCTTC.